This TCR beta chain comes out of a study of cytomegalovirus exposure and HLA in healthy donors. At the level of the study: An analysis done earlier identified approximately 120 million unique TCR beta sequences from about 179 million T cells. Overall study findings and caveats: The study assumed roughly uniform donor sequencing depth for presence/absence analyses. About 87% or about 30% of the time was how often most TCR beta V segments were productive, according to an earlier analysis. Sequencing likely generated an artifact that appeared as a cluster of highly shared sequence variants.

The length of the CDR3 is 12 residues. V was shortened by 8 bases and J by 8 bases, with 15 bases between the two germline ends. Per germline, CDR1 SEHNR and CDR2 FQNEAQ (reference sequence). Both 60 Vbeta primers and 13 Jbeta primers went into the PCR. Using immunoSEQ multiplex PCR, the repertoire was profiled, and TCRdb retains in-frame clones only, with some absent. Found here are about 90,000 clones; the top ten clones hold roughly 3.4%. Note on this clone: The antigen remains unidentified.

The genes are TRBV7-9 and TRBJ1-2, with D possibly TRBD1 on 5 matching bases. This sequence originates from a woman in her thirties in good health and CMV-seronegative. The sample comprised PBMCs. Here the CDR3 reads CASVGQGWGYTF. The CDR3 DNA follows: TGTGCCAGCGTAGGGCAGGGATGGGGCTACACCTTC.